The clone carrying this T cell receptor beta chain was observed a few times. The data were taken from a study of shared T cell receptors in the human thymus. The assay was immunoSEQ multiplex PCR, and TCRdb's table has in-frame clones only and misses some. The table records under 700,000 clones, approximately 80% of them present only once. These sequences were also reported in another study, on human thymus T cells.

Input material: thymocytes. The receptor comes from a boy under three years old with a congenital heart defect.

The CDR3 protein is CASSQDLATSVSYEQYF. For the CDR3, the DNA is TGCGCCAGCAGCCAAGATCTCGCAACTAGCGTTTCCTACGAGCAGTACTTC. The rearrangement joins TRBV4-3 to TRBJ2-7; TRBD2 matches at 7 bases. CDR1 and CDR2 from the germline V gene are LGHNA and YSLEER. The trim removed 0 bases at V and 1 base at J, leaving 9 bases unmatched. The CDR3 consists of 17 residues.